Listed here are 19 T cell receptor beta chains from one sample, sequenced in a study of T cell changes during pregnancy in multiple sclerosis. Repertoires were generated with immunoSEQ multiplex PCR, while TCRdb's copy carries only in-frame clones and drops some. The sample holds under 150,000 clones, roughly 96% seen once. The sample in question was peripheral blood, obtained after pregnancy. These TCRs come from a female donor with multiple sclerosis, enrolled in a pregnancy study.

The rearrangement uses TRBV5-4 and TRBJ2-1; D not resolved. The germline gives CDR1 SGHNT, CDR2 YYREEE (reference sequence). CDR3 length: 14 residues. Deletions cut 1 base from V and 2 bases from J, with 7 bases between. CDR3 residues: CASSLMTAYNEQFF. The CDR3 DNA reads as TGTGCCAGCAGCTTGATGACTGCCTACAATGAGCAGTTCTTC.

This rearrangement joins TRBV19 to TRBJ2-5, with 7 bases matching TRBD1. This CDR3 is built from 14 residues. Germline trimming cut 3 bases from V and 2 bases from J; bases unmatched to any gene: 3. Germline lookup yields CDR1 LNHDA and CDR2 SQIVND (reference sequence). Here the CDR3 reads CASSMGQSQETQYF. The CDR3 DNA sequence: TGTGCCAGTAGTATGGGACAGAGTCAAGAGACCCAGTACTTC.

The chain employs TRBV9 and TRBJ2-1; tentatively, D is TRBD1 (6 bases). The length of the CDR3 is 14 residues. CDR1 and CDR2 (germline): SGDLS, YYNGEE. V gave up 0 bases and J gave up 12 bases, with 16 bases separating them. CDR3 DNA sequence: TGTGCCAGCAGCGTAGCAGGGGTGGGGTGGTCGCAGTTCTTC. Encoded protein: CASSVAGVGWSQFF.

J is TRBJ2-1 and V is TRBV6-5; D may be TRBD2 (6 bases). CDR1 and CDR2 from the germline V gene are MNHEY and SVGAGI. The CDR3 has 13 residues. Trimming removed 10 bases from V and 7 bases from J, with 17 bases in between. CDR3 coding DNA: TGTGCCACCCGGGACTCCCCTACGAATGAGCAGTTCTTC. Translation: CATRDSPTNEQFF.

This clone was counted at least ten times. Additional DNA sequences in this sample encode the identical CDR3. V gene TRBV6-5 combines with J gene TRBJ2-1, with 13 bases fitting TRBD2. In germline, CDR1 is MNHEY, CDR2 SVGAGI. V was clipped by 5 bases and J by 4 bases; unmatched bases: 2. The CDR3 is 15 amino acids. CDR3 DNA sequence: TGTGCCAGCAGTGTGGGACTAGCGGGGTACAATGAGCAGTTCTTC. Amino acids: CASSVGLAGYNEQFF.

This chain joins TRBV7-8 and TRBJ2-3; 8 nucleotides align to TRBD1. CDR1 SGHVS and CDR2 FQNEAQ come from the germline V gene. The CDR3 spans 15 residues. Germline trimming cut 1 base from V and 2 bases from J; bases unmatched to any gene: 2. This CDR3 reads CASSLGQGLTDTQYF. CDR3 DNA: TGTGCCAGCAGCTTAGGACAGGGGCTCACAGATACGCAGTATTTT.

This chain links TRBV7-9 with TRBJ2-7, with D perhaps matching TRBD1 (5 bases). The germline V gene has CDR1 SEHNR and CDR2 FQNEAQ (reference sequence). Trimming left V 1 base short and J 0 bases short, with 7 bases between. The CDR3 length is 14 residues. The CDR3 nucleotides read TGTGCCAGCAGCTTAGGAGACAGCTCCTACGAGCAGTACTTC. Translation gives CASSLGDSSYEQYF.

The chain uses TRBV7-2 and TRBJ2-1; 13 bases match TRBD2. The V gene end was trimmed by 5 bases and the J gene end by 4 bases; junction bases not matched to a gene: 2. The CDR3 covers 15 residues. Germline V CDR1 and CDR2: SGHTA, FQGNSA. Written as DNA, the CDR3 is TGTGCCAGCAGCGCGGGACTAGCGGGGTACAATGAGCAGTTCTTC. Its protein product is CASSAGLAGYNEQFF.

The chain recombines TRBV6-1 with TRBJ1-2, with D possibly being TRBD1 (5 bases). Deletions cut 0 bases from V and 4 bases from J, with 18 bases between. The CDR3 covers 17 residues. The germline gives CDR1 MNHNS, CDR2 SASEGT. The CDR3 region has the DNA TGTGCCAGCAGTGAAGCGTTATTCAGGGCGTATGTCTATGGCTACACCTTC. Its protein product is CASSEALFRAYVYGYTF.

This chain uses TRBV6-5 with TRBJ2-2, with 8 bases aligning to TRBD1. Looked up from germline, CDR1 is MNHEY and CDR2 is SVGAGI. The J segment lost 6 bases and the V segment lost 4 bases, leaving 4 bases of the junction unmatched. The CDR3 consists of 14 residues. This CDR3 is CASSSTGVAGELFF. The CDR3 DNA sequence: TGTGCCAGCAGTTCGACAGGGGTAGCCGGGGAGCTGTTTTTT.

The gene calls are TRBV28 and TRBJ2-1, with TRBD2 matching 7 bases. The germline gives CDR1 MDHEN, CDR2 SYDVKM. This CDR3 region has 16 residues. V shed 0 bases and J 3 bases; nucleotides not matched to a gene: 5. In DNA form, the CDR3 reads TGTGCCAGCAGTTTATGGGGCGGGAGCCGCTACAATGAGCAGTTCTTC. This encodes CASSLWGGSRYNEQFF.

The rearrangement uses TRBV6-1 and TRBJ2-1; 10 bases line up with TRBD2. Germline assignment: CDR1 MNHNS and CDR2 SASEGT. The V and J ends lost 3 bases and 8 bases, in that order; junction bases with no gene match: 7. CDR3 size: 15 residues. The CDR3 DNA follows: TGTGCCAGCAGTGACAGAGCGGGAGGGCCGGATGAGCAGTTCTTC. Translating gives CASSDRAGGPDEQFF.

The genes are TRBV19 and TRBJ2-7; possible D gene TRBD1, 6 bases. The ends were cut back, 4 bases at V and 2 bases at J, with 27 bases in the middle. The CDR3 consists of 19 residues. Germline V gene data show CDR1 as LNHDA and CDR2 as SQIVND (reference sequence). The DNA of the CDR3 is TGTGCCAGTAGTAACAAGTGGCTAGGGGGTAGGGCGAATCCCTACGAGCAGTACTTC. Encoded protein: CASSNKWLGGRANPYEQYF.

The rearrangement links TRBV5-1 to TRBJ1-2, with 7 bases identical to TRBD1. The V and J ends lost 5 bases and 0 bases, in that order; junction bases with no gene match: 1. The CDR3 totals 13 residues. Germline lookup yields CDR1 SGHRS and CDR2 YFSETQ. The CDR3 is CASRTGTNYGYTF. In nucleotides, the CDR3 is TGCGCCAGCAGGACAGGGACTAACTATGGCTACACCTTC.

The chain has TRBV5-1 and TRBJ1-1; the match to TRBD1 covers 11 bases. The germline V gene has CDR1 SGHRS and CDR2 YFSETQ. J lost 10 bases, V lost 2 bases, and 10 bases had no gene match. This CDR3 has 15 residues. The CDR3 nucleotides read TGCGCCAGCAGCTTAGGTGGACAGGGGGCATTAGGAGCTTTCTTT. It specifies CASSLGGQGALGAFF.

This clone was detected a few times. Other DNA sequences of this sample code for an identical CDR3. This chain links TRBV19 with TRBJ1-1, with a tentative D call TRBD1 (5 bases). The V and J ends lost 7 bases and 4 bases respectively, with 10 bases between them. Germline assignment: CDR1 LNHDA and CDR2 SQIVND (reference sequence). The CDR3 contains 12 residues. CDR3 residues: CASNPGGTEAFF. CDR3 coding DNA: TGTGCCAGTAATCCGGGGGGCACTGAAGCTTTCTTT.

The J gene is TRBJ2-7, the V gene TRBV6-5; D might be TRBD1 (5 bases). Germline CDR1 is MNHEY and CDR2 is SVGAGI. Trimming shortened V by 6 bases and J by 0 bases, and 9 bases separated the two germline ends. The CDR3 sequence is 13 residues long. In nucleotides, the CDR3 is TGTGCCAGCAGCCTGACAGACTCCTACGAGCAGTACTTC. Translated: CASSLTDSYEQYF.

V usage is TRBV5-1 and J usage is TRBJ1-4; 7 bases fit TRBD1. J gave up 12 bases and V 2 bases, and 4 bases lay outside the gene matches. Germline assignment: CDR1 SGHRS and CDR2 YFSETQ. The CDR3 is made up of 12 amino acids. Written as DNA, the CDR3 is TGCGCCAGCAGCTTTACAGGGGAGCAACTGTTTTTT. This sequence encodes CASSFTGEQLFF.

In DNA form, the CDR3 reads TGTGCCAGCAGTTACGGGGGGGCGGGACAGCCCCAGCATTTT. Translated: CASSYGGAGQPQHF. This chain links TRBV6-5 with TRBJ1-5; D is perhaps TRBD1 (6 bases). From germline, CDR1 is MNHEY and CDR2 SVGAGI. V gave up 2 bases and J gave up 7 bases, with 12 bases separating them. The CDR3 consists of 14 residues.